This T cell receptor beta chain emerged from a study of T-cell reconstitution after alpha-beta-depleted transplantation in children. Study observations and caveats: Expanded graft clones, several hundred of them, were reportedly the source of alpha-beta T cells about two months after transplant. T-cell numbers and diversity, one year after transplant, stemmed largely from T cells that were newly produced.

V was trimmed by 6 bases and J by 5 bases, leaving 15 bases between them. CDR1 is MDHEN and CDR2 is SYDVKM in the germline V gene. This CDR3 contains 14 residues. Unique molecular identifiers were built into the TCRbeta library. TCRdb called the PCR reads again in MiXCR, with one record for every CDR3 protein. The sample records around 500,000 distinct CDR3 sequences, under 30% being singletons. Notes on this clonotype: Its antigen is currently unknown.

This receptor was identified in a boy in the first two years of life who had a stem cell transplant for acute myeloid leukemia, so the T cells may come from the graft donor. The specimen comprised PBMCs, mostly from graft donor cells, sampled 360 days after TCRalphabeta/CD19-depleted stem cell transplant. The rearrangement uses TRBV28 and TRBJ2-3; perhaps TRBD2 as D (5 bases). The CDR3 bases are TGTGCCAGCAGGTCCTCCCTAACTAGAGATACGCAGTATTTT. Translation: CASRSSLTRDTQYF.